The clone carrying this T cell receptor beta chain appeared many times. Germline CDR1 and CDR2: SGDLS and YYNGEE. V trimming: 2 bases; J trimming: 4 bases; junction bases outside the gene matches: 3. The CDR3 contains 15 residues. Time point reported: newly diagnosed GD, antithyroid drugs for less than 3 months. Researchers made the TCR library from RNA that was extracted from PBMCs. This sample is part of a study of regulatory T cells in long-lasting Graves disease. Arm-PCR of CDR3 regions and iRepertoire HTBI primers were the basis on which TCR beta libraries were built. One entry per CDR3 protein, called by TCRdb with MiXCR from the multiplex PCR reads. The table shows over 350,000 distinct CDR3 sequences, with less than 15% occurring only once. The same sample was also used in a study of T cells in Graves' hyperthyroidism and ophthalmopathy. Per that study: Appearing also in blood were most of the thyroid clonotypes expanded above 0.001.

The V call is TRBV9, the J call TRBJ2-5, with 12 bases fitting TRBD1. The TCR comes from a woman aged 45-65 years with Graves disease. This specimen consisted of peripheral blood mononuclear cells (PBMCs), obtained at new diagnosis, from a patient treated with antithyroid drugs. CDR3 coding DNA: TGTGCCAGCAGCGTTGGGACAGGGGGCCGAGAGACCCAGTACTTC. Translation: CASSVGTGGRETQYF.